One sample yielded the 30 T cell receptor beta chains listed below, sequenced in a study of CD8 T cells in Susac syndrome. Random hexamers served to reverse transcribe about 0.5 to 1 ug RNA. TCRdb re-derived calls from the immunoSEQ multiplex PCR reads in MiXCR, one entry per CDR3 protein. The sample holds around 140,000 distinct CDR3 sequences, roughly 94% seen once. Sequencing was performed on CD4+ T cells from PBMCs. The origin of the receptors is a human donor with Susac syndrome.

V usage is TRBV29-1 and J usage is TRBJ2-5, with D tentatively TRBD1 (5 bases). This CDR3 is 14 amino acids long. Germline V gene lookup returns CDR1 SQVTM and CDR2 ANQGSEA. V lost 7 bases and J 3 bases, leaving 18 bases between the germline ends. The CDR3 coding sequence is TGCAGCGCCCATTCGGGTCTAGGGGAAGAGACCCAGTACTTC. Protein product: CSAHSGLGEETQYF. Combining the CDR3 with reference TRBV29-1 and TRBJ2-5 gives the whole variable domain SAVISQKPSRDICQRGTSLTIQCQVDSQVTMMFWYRQQPGQSLTLIATANQGSEATYESGFVIDKFPISRPNLTFSTLTVSNMSPEDSSIYLCSAHSGLGEETQYFGPGTRLLVL.

This chain joins TRBV28 and TRBJ2-3; 7 nucleotides match TRBD2. V shed 8 bases and J 2 bases; nucleotides not matched to a gene: 4. CDR1 is MDHEN and CDR2 is SYDVKM in the germline V gene. CDR3 length: 13 amino acids. The CDR3 is CASVGLSTDTQYF. Here the CDR3 DNA reads TGTGCCAGCGTGGGACTATCCACAGATACGCAGTATTTT.

This chain links TRBV30 with TRBJ1-3, with TRBD1 matching over 7 bases. Trimming cost V 7 bases and J 2 bases; bases outside gene matches: 5. There are 13 residues in the CDR3. Germline V lookup: CDR1 GTSNPN, CDR2 SVGIG (reference sequence). CDR3 sequence (DNA): TGTGCCTTATACACAGGGGCTGGAAACACCATATATTTT. Encoded protein: CALYTGAGNTIYF.

The V call is TRBV20-1, the J call TRBJ2-1, with 11 bases that match TRBD2. Germline loops: CDR1 DFQATT, CDR2 SNEGSKA (reference sequence). The length of the CDR3 is 13 residues. Trimming cost V 4 bases and J 9 bases; bases outside gene matches: 5. The DNA of the CDR3 is TGCAGTGCTATTAGCGGGGGGGTAGGTGAGCAGTTCTTC. Translation: CSAISGGVGEQFF.

This clonotype was detected only once. V is TRBV20-1 and J is TRBJ2-3; D unclear. V dropped 5 bases and J dropped 4 bases, with 10 bases sitting between them. The CDR3 has 12 amino acids. CDR1 DFQATT and CDR2 SNEGSKA come from the germline V gene (reference sequence). Here the CDR3 reads CSASLGADTQYF. The DNA for the CDR3 is TGCAGTGCTTCCTTGGGCGCAGATACGCAGTATTTT.

The V call is TRBV18, the J call TRBJ1-5; D is unclear. Germline values: CDR1 KGHSH, CDR2 LQKENI. V lost 6 bases and J 5 bases, leaving 11 bases between the germline ends. This CDR3 has 13 residues. The CDR3 DNA follows: TGTGCCAGCTCCCCGACCGAATATCAGCCCCAGCATTTT. Amino acids: CASSPTEYQPQHF.

The rearrangement joins TRBV18 to TRBJ2-7; D possibly uses TRBD1 or TRBD2 (6 bases each). CDR3 size: 17 residues. Germline assignment: CDR1 KGHSH and CDR2 LQKENI. The V end was cut by 0 bases, the J end by 0 bases, with 15 bases between. CDR3 protein: CASSPPGRRGSSYEQYF. CDR3 coding DNA: TGTGCCAGCTCACCACCGGGGCGGAGGGGGAGCTCCTACGAGCAGTACTTC.

The chain uses TRBV20-1 and TRBJ2-5; 12 nucleotides line up with TRBD2. The germline CDR1 and CDR2 sequences are DFQATT and SNEGSKA (reference sequence). The V and J ends lost 6 bases and 5 bases, in that order; junction bases with no gene match: 13. This CDR3 region has 16 residues. The CDR3 is CSAPTSGGTWGETQYF. CDR3 bases: TGCAGTGCGCCTACTAGCGGGGGGACGTGGGGGGAGACCCAGTACTTC.

This clonotype was seen just once. The genes are TRBV3-1 and TRBJ2-7, with D perhaps TRBD2 (6 bases). Trimming shortened V by 1 base and J by 6 bases, and 10 bases separated the two germline ends. The germline CDR1 and CDR2 sequences are LGHDT and YNNKEL (reference sequence). This CDR3 spans 13 amino acids. The CDR3 sequence is CASSQGFGGEQYF. The CDR3 coding sequence is TGTGCCAGCAGCCAAGGTTTCGGGGGCGAGCAGTACTTC.

The rearrangement joins TRBV6-6 to TRBJ2-1; D might be TRBD2 (7 bases). CDR3 length: 13 residues. V lost 5 bases and J lost 9, with 14 bases in between. Per germline, CDR1 MNHNY and CDR2 SVGAGI (reference sequence). The chain's CDR3 is CASSLQGRGEQFF. Here the CDR3 DNA reads TGTGCCAGCAGTCTCCAGGGGAGGGGTGAGCAGTTCTTC.

The chain couples TRBV19 to TRBJ2-1; D unclear. The length of the CDR3 is 13 residues. V gave up 5 bases and J gave up 4 bases, with 9 bases separating them. Looked up from germline, CDR1 is LNHDA and CDR2 is SQIVND (reference sequence). CDR3 nucleotides: TGTGCCAGTAGTCCCCTTGATTACAATGAGCAGTTCTTC. This encodes CASSPLDYNEQFF.

This clonotype was counted once. CDR3 sequence (DNA): TGCGCCAGCAGCTTGGACGTAGGCCCCCAAGAGACCCAGTACTTC. Amino acids: CASSLDVGPQETQYF. This chain joins TRBV5-1 and TRBJ2-5, with D unclear. Germline loops: CDR1 SGHRS, CDR2 YFSETQ. This CDR3 has 15 residues. Trimming removed 0 bases at V and 1 base at J, with 10 bases between.

The chain is built from TRBV18 and TRBJ1-2; 8 bases are a match to TRBD1. The CDR3 contains 15 residues. J lost 0 bases, V lost 3 bases, and 3 bases had no gene match. Germline loops: CDR1 KGHSH, CDR2 LQKENI. The CDR3 loop reads CASSPWTGTNYGYTF. DNA for the CDR3: TGTGCCAGCTCACCCTGGACAGGGACTAACTATGGCTACACCTTC.

The gene calls are TRBV7-2 and TRBJ1-1; the match to TRBD1 covers 8 bases. With 4 bases clipped from V and 4 bases from J, the junction kept 11 bases outside the gene matches. The V gene's germline CDR1 is SGHTA and CDR2 FQGNSA. The CDR3 runs 16 residues. CDR3 region: CASSSLSTGVGTEAFF. The CDR3 nucleotides are TGTGCCAGCAGCTCCCTCTCGACAGGGGTCGGCACTGAAGCTTTCTTT.

The chain uses TRBV20-1 and TRBJ2-7, with a weak D call TRBD2 (6 bases). This CDR3 has 14 amino acids. Between the trimmed V and J ends, which lost 6 bases and 0 bases, there was a span of 15 bases. CDR1 is DFQATT, CDR2 SNEGSKA, per germline (reference sequence). CDR3 coding DNA: TGCAGTGCCAGAAGACTAGACGGCTCCTACGAGCAGTACTTC. Translation gives CSARRLDGSYEQYF.

V usage is TRBV5-1 and J usage is TRBJ2-2; TRBD2 might be the D (6 bases). From germline, CDR1 is SGHRS and CDR2 YFSETQ. V lost 4 bases and J lost 4, with 8 bases in between. The CDR3 is 13 residues long. The CDR3, as DNA: TGCGCCAGCAGCGGGGACTTCACCGGGGAGCTGTTTTTT. Encoded protein: CASSGDFTGELFF. Using reference TRBV5-1 and TRBJ2-2 for the parts outside the CDR3, the full variable domain is KAGVTQTPRYLIKTRGQQVTLSCSPISGHRSVSWYQQTPGQGLQFLFEYFSETQRNKGNFPGRFSGRQFSNSRSEMNVSTLELGDSALYLCASSGDFTGELFFGEGSRLTVL.

The chain joins TRBV6-5 to TRBJ2-6; no reliable D call. Deletions cut 8 bases from V and 1 base from J, with 6 bases between. In germline, CDR1 is MNHEY, CDR2 SVGAGI. The CDR3 totals 13 residues. CDR3 DNA sequence: TGTGCCAGCGGGCGGTCTGGGGCCAACGTCCTGACTTTC. It yields the protein CASGRSGANVLTF.

The chain recombines TRBV30 with TRBJ2-3; 7 bases align to TRBD2. CDR1 and CDR2 (germline): GTSNPN, SVGIG (reference sequence). The CDR3 covers 15 residues. Trimming at V came to 2 bases and at J to 0 bases, leaving 5 bases not matched to a gene. The CDR3 DNA reads as TGTGCCTGGAGTAAGGGAGGGAGAAGCACAGATACGCAGTATTTT. This translates into CAWSKGGRSTDTQYF.

This chain links TRBV29-1 with TRBJ1-2, with 7 positions matching TRBD1. The CDR3 spans 14 residues. V lost 5 bases and J lost 4; bases outside the gene matches: 10. Looked up from germline, CDR1 is SQVTM and CDR2 is ANQGSEA. The CDR3 bases are TGCAGCGTTAGAAACAGGGGATTTATCTATGGCTACACCTTC. Protein sequence: CSVRNRGFIYGYTF.

The rearrangement uses TRBV11-2 and TRBJ2-5, with D tentatively TRBD1 or TRBD2 (5 bases each). V was clipped by 0 bases and J by 7 bases, with 9 bases between them. Germline V CDR1 and CDR2: SGHAT, FQNNGV. The CDR3 length is 13 residues. The CDR3: CASSLEVGGTQYF. The CDR3 DNA is TGTGCCAGCAGCTTAGAGGTTGGGGGGACCCAGTACTTC. The full variable domain, in which reference TRBV11-2 and TRBJ2-5 provide the parts outside the CDR3, is EAGVAQSPRYKIIEKRQSVAFWCNPISGHATLYWYQQILGQGPKLLIQFQNNGVVDDSQLPKDRFSAERLKGVDSTLKIQPAKLEDSAVYLCASSLEVGGTQYFGPGTRLLVL.

The gene calls are TRBV18 and TRBJ2-7, with TRBD2 matching over 12 bases. V was clipped by 4 bases and J by 6 bases; unmatched bases: 7. The CDR3 loop spans 15 amino acids. The germline gives CDR1 KGHSH, CDR2 LQKENI. CDR3 in amino acids: CASSLRLAGDGEQYF. CDR3 nucleotide sequence: TGTGCCAGCTCACTTAGACTAGCGGGGGATGGCGAGCAGTACTTC.

DNA for the CDR3: TGTGCCAGCATGCATGGAACTAGCGGGGGGAGGTGCACAGATACGCAGTATTTT. Amino acids: CASMHGTSGGRCTDTQYF. The rearrangement joins TRBV21-1 to TRBJ2-3; the table's D call of TRBD2 was not tested on the DNA. TRBV21-1 is annotated as a pseudogene. The CDR3 is 18 residues long.

J is TRBJ2-3 and V is TRBV12-3 or TRBV12-4; 7 nucleotides match TRBD2. This CDR3 contains 14 residues. The junction had 6 bases not matched to a gene; V was cut back by 5 bases and J by 4 bases. The CDR3 DNA reads as TGTGCCAGCAGTCCAGGACTAGTCGCAGATACGCAGTATTTT. This translates into CASSPGLVADTQYF.

On this clonotype: One end of the junction is discordant with germline, which a read error may explain. The V and J genes are TRBV24-1 and TRBJ1-2; D remains unclear. The CDR3 loop spans 15 amino acids. Germline values: CDR1 KGHDR, CDR2 SFDVKD. The DNA for the CDR3 is TGTGCCAGCAGTGAGAGTCCGACCTCTACCTATGGCTACACCTTC. This sequence encodes CASSESPTSTYGYTF.

V and J are TRBV10-3 and TRBJ2-7; a possible D gene is TRBD1 (6 bases). CDR1 is ENHRY and CDR2 is SYGVKD in the germline V gene. The CDR3 is 13 residues long. V was shortened by 8 bases and J by 4 bases, with 15 bases between the two germline ends. CDR3 in DNA: TGTGCCATCTCCTTCGACAGGACTTACGAGCAGTACTTC. Translating gives CAISFDRTYEQYF.

V is TRBV20-1 and J is TRBJ1-2; the D gene is possibly TRBD1 (6 bases). The CDR3 is 13 residues long. Germline-derived CDR1 and CDR2 are DFQATT and SNEGSKA (reference sequence). V was shortened by 6 bases and J by 4 bases, with 15 bases between the two germline ends. The CDR3 reads CSAPGDTRYGYTF. As DNA, the CDR3 is TGCAGTGCCCCCGGGGACACCCGCTATGGCTACACCTTC.

This sequence joins TRBV5-4 and TRBJ2-1; D call uncertain. Germline V lookup: CDR1 SGHNT, CDR2 YYREEE (reference sequence). The CDR3 has 12 residues. Trimming took off 5 bases at V and 4 bases at J, with 7 bases between the two ends. The CDR3: CASSSMYNEQFF. CDR3 DNA: TGTGCCAGCAGTTCGATGTACAATGAGCAGTTCTTC.

The V and J genes are TRBV9 and TRBJ1-1, with D perhaps TRBD1 (5 bases). This CDR3 spans 13 amino acids. The germline CDR1 and CDR2 sequences are SGDLS and YYNGEE. Trimming pared 4 bases from V and 4 bases from J, leaving 11 bases between. CDR3 sequence: CASSPWGVTEAFF. CDR3 DNA sequence: TGTGCCAGCAGCCCCTGGGGGGTCACTGAAGCTTTCTTT.

This chain joins TRBV2 and TRBJ1-1; TRBD1 matches at 7 bases. With 8 bases clipped from V and 3 bases from J, the junction kept 9 bases outside the gene matches. CDR1 is SNHLY, CDR2 FYNNEI, per germline. This CDR3 has 14 amino acids. The CDR3, as DNA: TGTGCCAGCCTGACAGGGTCGGCGGACACTGAAGCTTTCTTT. Protein sequence: CASLTGSADTEAFF.

The chain recombines TRBV20-1 with TRBJ2-5; 9 positions match TRBD1. Germline lookup yields CDR1 DFQATT and CDR2 SNEGSKA (reference sequence). The CDR3 totals 13 residues. V was pared by 6 bases and J by 7 bases, with 9 bases of the junction left unmatched. CDR3 amino acids: CSAARDRVLTQYF. CDR3 DNA sequence: TGCAGTGCCGCCCGGGACAGGGTTTTGACCCAGTACTTC.